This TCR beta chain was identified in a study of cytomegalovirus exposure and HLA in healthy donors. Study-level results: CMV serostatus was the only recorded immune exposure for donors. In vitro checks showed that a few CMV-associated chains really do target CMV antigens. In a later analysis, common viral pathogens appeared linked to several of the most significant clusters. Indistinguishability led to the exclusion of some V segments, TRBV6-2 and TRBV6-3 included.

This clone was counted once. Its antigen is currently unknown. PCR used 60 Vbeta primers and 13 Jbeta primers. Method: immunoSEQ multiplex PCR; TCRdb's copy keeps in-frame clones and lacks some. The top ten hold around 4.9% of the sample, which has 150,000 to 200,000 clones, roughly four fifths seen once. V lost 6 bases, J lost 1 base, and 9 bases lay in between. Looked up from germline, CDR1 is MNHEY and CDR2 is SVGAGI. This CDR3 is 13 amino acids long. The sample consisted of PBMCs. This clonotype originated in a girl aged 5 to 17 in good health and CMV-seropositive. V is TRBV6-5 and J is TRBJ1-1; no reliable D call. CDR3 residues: CASRDGENTEAFF. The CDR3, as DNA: TGTGCCAGCAGGGACGGGGAGAACACTGAAGCTTTCTTT.